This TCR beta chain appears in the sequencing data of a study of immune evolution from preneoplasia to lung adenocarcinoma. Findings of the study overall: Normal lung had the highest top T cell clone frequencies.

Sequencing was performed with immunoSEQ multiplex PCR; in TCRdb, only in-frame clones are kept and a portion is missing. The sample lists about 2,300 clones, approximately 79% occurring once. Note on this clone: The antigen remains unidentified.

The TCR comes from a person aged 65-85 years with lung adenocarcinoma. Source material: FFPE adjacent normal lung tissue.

The CDR3 DNA sequence: TGTGCCAGCAGTTTAGAATTTGTAGGGACTAGCGACGACAATGAGCAGTTCTTC. Amino acids: CASSLEFVGTSDDNEQFF. This sequence joins TRBV28 and TRBJ2-1; TRBD2 aligns across 10 bases. The CDR3 is made up of 18 amino acids. J gave up 5 bases and V 2 bases, and 12 bases lay outside the gene matches. Per germline, CDR1 MDHEN and CDR2 SYDVKM.